This paragraph reports one T cell receptor (beta chain). The data stem from a study of T-cell reconstitution after alpha-beta-depleted transplantation in children. V shed 7 bases and J 2 bases; nucleotides not matched to a gene: 7. This CDR3 has 14 amino acids. It was with unique molecular identifiers that the TCRbeta library was prepared. TCRdb re-called the PCR reads with MiXCR, one entry per CDR3 protein. Of about 500,000 distinct CDR3 sequences listed, roughly an eighth are singletons. Sequenced here: PBMCs, mostly from graft donor cells, sampled 180 days after TCRalphabeta/CD19-depleted stem cell transplant. This receptor was taken from a female patient aged 2-10 years who had a stem cell transplant for aplastic anemia, so the T cells may come from the graft donor. This rearrangement joins TRBV12-3 or TRBV12-4 to TRBJ2-7; 8 positions agree with TRBD1. CDR3 DNA sequence: TGTGCCAGCAACCCACAGGGGGTACCCTACGAGCAGTACGTC. It yields the protein CASNPQGVPYEQYV.